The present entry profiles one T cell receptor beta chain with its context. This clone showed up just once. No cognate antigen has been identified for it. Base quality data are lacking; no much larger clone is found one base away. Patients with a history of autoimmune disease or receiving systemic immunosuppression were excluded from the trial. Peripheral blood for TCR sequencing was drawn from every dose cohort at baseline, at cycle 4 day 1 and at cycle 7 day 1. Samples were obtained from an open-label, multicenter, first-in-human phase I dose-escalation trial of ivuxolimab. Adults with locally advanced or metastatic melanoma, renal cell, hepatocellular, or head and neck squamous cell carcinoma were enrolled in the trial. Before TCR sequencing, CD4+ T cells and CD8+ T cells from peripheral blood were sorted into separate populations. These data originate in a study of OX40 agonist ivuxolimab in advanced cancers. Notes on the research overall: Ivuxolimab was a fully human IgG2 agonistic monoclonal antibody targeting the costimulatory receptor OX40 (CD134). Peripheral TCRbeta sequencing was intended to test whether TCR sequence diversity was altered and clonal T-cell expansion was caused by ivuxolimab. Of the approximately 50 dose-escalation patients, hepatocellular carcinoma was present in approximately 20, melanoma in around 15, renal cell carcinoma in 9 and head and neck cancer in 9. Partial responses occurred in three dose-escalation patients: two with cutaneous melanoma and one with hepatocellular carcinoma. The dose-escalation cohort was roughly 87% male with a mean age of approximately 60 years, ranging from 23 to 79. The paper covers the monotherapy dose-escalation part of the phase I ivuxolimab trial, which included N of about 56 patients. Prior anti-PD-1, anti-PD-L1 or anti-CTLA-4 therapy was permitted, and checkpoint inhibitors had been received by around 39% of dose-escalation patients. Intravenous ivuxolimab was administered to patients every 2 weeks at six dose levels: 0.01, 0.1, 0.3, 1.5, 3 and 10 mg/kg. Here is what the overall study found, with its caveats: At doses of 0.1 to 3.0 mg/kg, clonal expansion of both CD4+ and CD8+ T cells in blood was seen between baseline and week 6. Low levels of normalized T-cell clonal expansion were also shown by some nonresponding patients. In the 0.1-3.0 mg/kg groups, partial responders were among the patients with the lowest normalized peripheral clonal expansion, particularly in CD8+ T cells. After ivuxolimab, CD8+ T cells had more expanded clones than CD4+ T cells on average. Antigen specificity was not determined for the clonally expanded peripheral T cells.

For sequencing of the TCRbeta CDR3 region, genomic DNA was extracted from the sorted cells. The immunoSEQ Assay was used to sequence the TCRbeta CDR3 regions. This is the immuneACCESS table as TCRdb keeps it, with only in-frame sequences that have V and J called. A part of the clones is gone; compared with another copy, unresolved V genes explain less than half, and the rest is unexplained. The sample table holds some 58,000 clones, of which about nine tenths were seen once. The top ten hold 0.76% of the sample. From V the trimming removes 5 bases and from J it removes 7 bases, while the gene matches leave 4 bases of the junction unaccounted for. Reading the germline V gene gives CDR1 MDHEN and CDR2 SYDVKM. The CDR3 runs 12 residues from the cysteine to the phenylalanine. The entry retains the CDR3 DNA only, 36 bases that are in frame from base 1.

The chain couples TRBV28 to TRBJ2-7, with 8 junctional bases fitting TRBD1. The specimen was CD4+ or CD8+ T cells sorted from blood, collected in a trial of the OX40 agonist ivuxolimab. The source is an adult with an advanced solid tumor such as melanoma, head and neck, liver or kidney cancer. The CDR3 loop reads CASSQGAFEQYF. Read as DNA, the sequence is TGTGCCAGCAGTCAGGGGGCGTTTGAGCAGTACTTC.